This paragraph reports one T cell receptor (beta chain). The source of the sample is a study of blood T cell repertoires in COVID-19. Whole-study context: Samples taken during acute and convalescent COVID-19 were collected in the United States, Italy and Spain. From T cells, B-cell-depleted T cells, or PBMCs came the material, which was cDNA or gDNA.

Assay used: immunoSEQ multiplex PCR; TCRdb lists only in-frame clones, some missing. The table includes over 35,000 clones, around 86% detected once. With 4 bases clipped from V and 3 bases from J, the junction kept 8 bases outside the gene matches. The CDR3 extends over 16 amino acids. CDR1 is MNHNS and CDR2 is SASEGT in the germline V gene. Sequencing used peripheral blood. The chain combines TRBV6-1 with TRBJ2-3, with TRBD1 matching 9 bases. This TCR was recovered from a man aged 60 to 75 with active COVID-19. This chain's CDR3 is CASSVGTGPPTDTQYF. For the CDR3, the DNA is TGTGCCAGCAGTGTGGGGACAGGGCCACCTACAGATACGCAGTATTTT.